Each of the 18 T cell receptor beta chains below was sequenced from the same sample in a study of blood T cells in healthy people across ages. The use of a sample-barcoded 5' primer and a J-beta primer mix characterized a second PCR of roughly 7 to 11 cycles. TCRdb passed the 5' RACE reads through MiXCR, listing each CDR3 protein once. This sample has fewer than 900,000 distinct CDR3 sequences; 43% occur once, and the top ten carry 20% to 25%. What was sequenced was blood. These receptors originate from a woman in her fifties or sixties in good health.

This clonotype appeared a few times. This sequence joins TRBV29-1 and TRBJ1-5; D gene unclear. The ends were cut back, 4 bases at V and 0 bases at J, with 7 bases in the middle. The CDR3 runs to 13 residues. Germline V lookup: CDR1 SQVTM, CDR2 ANQGSEA. CDR3 protein: CSVAANSNQPQHF. DNA of the CDR3: TGCAGCGTTGCAGCTAATAGCAATCAGCCCCAGCATTTT.

The CDR3 spells CSVDQQGREQYF. CDR3 bases: TGCAGCGTTGACCAACAGGGGCGGGAGCAGTACTTC. The chain carries TRBV29-1 and TRBJ2-7, with TRBD1 identical over 7 bases. The CDR3 extends over 12 amino acids. Per germline, CDR1 SQVTM and CDR2 ANQGSEA. V shed 3 bases and J 7 bases; nucleotides not matched to a gene: 6.

CDR3 coding DNA: TGTGCCATCAGTGAAACAGCCTGGGAGACTGAGCAGTTCTTC. Translating gives CAISETAWETEQFF. The chain couples TRBV10-3 to TRBJ2-1; possible D gene TRBD2, 5 bases. V was pared by 3 bases and J by 9 bases, with 15 bases between. Germline CDR1 and CDR2: ENHRY and SYGVKD. The CDR3 has 14 amino acids.

This clonotype appeared a few times. CDR3 loop: CASSADVYYGYTF. CDR3 in DNA: TGTGCCAGCAGCGCGGACGTATACTATGGCTACACCTTC. The genes are TRBV7-2 and TRBJ1-2; no reliable D call. Germline V gives CDR1 SGHTA, CDR2 FQGNSA. The V and J ends lost 5 bases and 3 bases respectively, with 10 bases between them. There are 13 residues in the CDR3.

This clonotype appeared many times. The chain carries TRBV20-1 and TRBJ2-7; D is ambiguous. V lost 5 bases and J 3 bases, leaving 20 bases between the germline ends. The CDR3 sequence is 15 residues long. The V gene's germline CDR1 is DFQATT and CDR2 SNEGSKA (reference sequence). The CDR3: CSAPTANLKSYEQYF. As DNA, the CDR3 is TGCAGTGCTCCCACAGCGAATCTCAAAAGCTACGAGCAGTACTTC.

This clonotype was seen ten or more times. The chain uses TRBV29-1 and TRBJ2-1, with 7 bases identical to TRBD1. V trimming: 1 base; J trimming: 4 bases; junction bases outside the gene matches: 1. Germline loops: CDR1 SQVTM, CDR2 ANQGSEA. The CDR3 covers 13 residues. For the CDR3, the DNA is TGCAGCGTTGAAGGGGACAGTTACAATGAGCAGTTCTTC. Encoded protein: CSVEGDSYNEQFF.

V and J are TRBV10-3 and TRBJ2-7, with TRBD1 matching 7 bases. CDR1 is ENHRY, CDR2 SYGVKD, per germline. The CDR3 covers 15 residues. Trimming removed 6 bases from V and 0 bases from J; junction bases left unmatched: 8. CDR3 bases: TGTGCCATCAGCGTTGGACAGGCTAGCTCCTACGAGCAGTACTTC. As protein: CAISVGQASSYEQYF.

This clonotype occurred many times. This chain joins TRBV27 and TRBJ2-1; weak D call: TRBD2 (7 bases). The germline V gene has CDR1 MNHEY and CDR2 SMNVEV (reference sequence). The CDR3 length is 15 residues. Trimming stripped 9 bases from V and 1 base from J, with 16 bases between. CDR3 in amino acids: CASYGGQGSYNEQFF. The CDR3 DNA reads TGTGCCAGTTACGGGGGGCAGGGGTCCTACAATGAGCAGTTCTTC.

The chain is built from TRBV6-6 and TRBJ2-5, with D possibly TRBD1 on 6 matching bases. The CDR3 contains 11 residues. CDR1 and CDR2 from the germline V gene are MNHNY and SVGAGI (reference sequence). V was shortened by 2 bases and J by 13 bases, with 11 bases between the two germline ends. CDR3 sequence reads: CASSYRDTGYF. The CDR3 nucleotides are TGTGCCAGCAGTTACCGGGACACAGGGTACTTC.

This clonotype has just a few counts. The chain has TRBV5-1 and TRBJ2-3, with D unresolved. From germline, CDR1 is SGHRS and CDR2 YFSETQ. The CDR3 is made up of 14 amino acids. The V end lost 0 bases, the J end lost 4 bases, and 9 bases lay between the germline ends. The CDR3 sequence: CASSLDSKADTQYF. The CDR3 nucleotides are TGCGCCAGCAGCTTGGATTCCAAAGCAGATACGCAGTATTTT.

This chain joins TRBV29-1 and TRBJ2-7; 11 bases line up with TRBD2. V dropped 5 bases and J dropped 3; count of bases not matched to a gene: 3. Germline V gene data show CDR1 as SQVTM and CDR2 as ANQGSEA. The CDR3 loop spans 13 amino acids. The CDR3 DNA is TGCAGCGTTCGGACTAGCGGGCTCTACGAGCAGTACTTC. Protein product: CSVRTSGLYEQYF.

The chain has TRBV11-2 and TRBJ1-4; 7 bases match TRBD1. This CDR3 comprises 15 residues. Germline CDR1 SGHAT, CDR2 FQNNGV. With V trimmed by 5 bases and J by 5 bases, 8 bases remained unmatched. The CDR3 sequence is CASSRGDSNNEKLFF. The DNA of the CDR3 is TGTGCCAGCAGCCGGGGGGACAGTAACAATGAAAAACTGTTTTTT.

This clonotype was seen a handful of times. This chain connects TRBV7-8 to TRBJ2-5, with TRBD2 identical over 7 bases. CDR1 and CDR2 (germline): SGHVS, FQNEAQ. The CDR3 sequence is 17 residues long. V gave up 5 bases and J gave up 7 bases; unmatched junction bases: 19. The CDR3 sequence: CASSGLGASGAPGTQYF. CDR3 bases: TGTGCCAGCAGCGGGTTGGGTGCTAGCGGAGCCCCAGGGACCCAGTACTTC.

In regard to this clonotype: At one boundary the junction diverges from the germline segment, which might be a read error. The rearrangement uses TRBV7-9 and TRBJ1-2; D unclear. There are 11 residues in the CDR3. Germline assignment: CDR1 SEHNR and CDR2 FQNEAQ (reference sequence). The CDR3 protein is CASSPEAGYTF. The CDR3, as DNA: TGTGCCAGCAGCCCGGAGGCCGGCTACACCTTT.

The V call is TRBV6-2 or TRBV6-3, the J call TRBJ2-1, with 11 bases matching TRBD2. The assigned J gene may be wrong: the sequence end matches TRBJ2-7 better. Germline V lookup: CDR1 MNHEY, CDR2 SVGEGT. The CDR3 consists of 17 residues. CDR3 loop: CASSRGASGRRYNEQYF. In DNA form, the CDR3 reads TGTGCCAGCAGTCGAGGGGCTAGCGGGAGGCGATACAATGAGCAGTACTTC.

The chain carries TRBV3-1 and TRBJ2-5; 9 bases match TRBD2. This CDR3 is built from 15 residues. Germline V gene lookup returns CDR1 LGHDT and CDR2 YNNKEL (reference sequence). J lost 3 bases, V lost 4 bases, and 6 bases had no gene match. The CDR3 DNA reads as TGTGCCAGCAGCCTCCGGCGGGGGGGGAAAGAGACCCAGTACTTC. Its translation is CASSLRRGGKETQYF.

The chain has TRBV7-3 and TRBJ2-3; D uncertain. The CDR3 has 16 residues. CDR1 is SGHTA and CDR2 is FQGTGA in the germline V gene. V was cut by 5 bases and J by 2 bases, with 17 bases left in between. CDR3: CASSPPNGGVTDTQYF. The CDR3 coding sequence is TGTGCCAGCAGCCCGCCCAATGGCGGAGTCACAGATACGCAGTATTTT.

The chain links TRBV6-6 to TRBJ1-6, with D maybe TRBD1 (6 bases). V lost 6 bases, J lost 7 bases, and 13 bases lay in between. The CDR3 has 14 residues. Germline CDR1 is MNHNY and CDR2 is SVGAGI (reference sequence). The CDR3 sequence is CASRDVTGNSPLHF. As DNA, the CDR3 is TGTGCCAGCAGGGACGTAACAGGGAATTCACCCCTCCACTTT.